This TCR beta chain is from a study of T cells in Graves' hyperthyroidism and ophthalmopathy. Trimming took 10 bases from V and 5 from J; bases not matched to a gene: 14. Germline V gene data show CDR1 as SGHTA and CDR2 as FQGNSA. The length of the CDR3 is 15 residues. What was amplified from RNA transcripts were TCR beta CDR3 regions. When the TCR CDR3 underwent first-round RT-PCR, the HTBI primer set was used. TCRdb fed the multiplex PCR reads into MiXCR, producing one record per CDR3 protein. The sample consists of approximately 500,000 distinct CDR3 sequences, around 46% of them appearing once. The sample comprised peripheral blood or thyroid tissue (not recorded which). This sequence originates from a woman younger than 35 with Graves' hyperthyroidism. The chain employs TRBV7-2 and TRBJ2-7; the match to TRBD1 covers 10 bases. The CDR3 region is CATASTGTGAHEQYF. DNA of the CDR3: TGTGCCACCGCAAGTACCGGGACAGGGGCCCACGAGCAGTACTTC.